This TCR beta chain came from a study of blood T cell repertoires in COVID-19. Across the study: Sites across the United States, Italy and Spain contributed samples from acute and convalescent COVID-19. PBMCs, B-cell-depleted T cells, or T cells provided the cDNA or gDNA that made up the material.

Authors' data handling: Reference gene primer amplification gave nucleated cell count estimates. Sequencing used immunoSEQ multiplex PCR; TCRdb keeps in-frame clones, though not all of them. D and trimming were read from the DNA, whereas the V and J calls and clone size are those reported in that table. The table shows some 400,000 clones, with approximately 77% occurring only once. The receptor's source is a human donor with acute or convalescent COVID-19. The donor label of this sample is uncertain. Source material: peripheral blood.

The CDR3 protein is CASSTNRGVWNTEAFF. Written as DNA, the CDR3 is TGTGCCAGCAGTACCAACAGGGGAGTTTGGAACACTGAAGCTTTCTTT. The chain carries TRBV28 and TRBJ1-1; 7 bases agree with TRBD1. The CDR3 covers 16 residues. Trimming removed 5 bases from V and 1 base from J; junction bases left unmatched: 10. The germline CDR1 and CDR2 sequences are MDHEN and SYDVKM.